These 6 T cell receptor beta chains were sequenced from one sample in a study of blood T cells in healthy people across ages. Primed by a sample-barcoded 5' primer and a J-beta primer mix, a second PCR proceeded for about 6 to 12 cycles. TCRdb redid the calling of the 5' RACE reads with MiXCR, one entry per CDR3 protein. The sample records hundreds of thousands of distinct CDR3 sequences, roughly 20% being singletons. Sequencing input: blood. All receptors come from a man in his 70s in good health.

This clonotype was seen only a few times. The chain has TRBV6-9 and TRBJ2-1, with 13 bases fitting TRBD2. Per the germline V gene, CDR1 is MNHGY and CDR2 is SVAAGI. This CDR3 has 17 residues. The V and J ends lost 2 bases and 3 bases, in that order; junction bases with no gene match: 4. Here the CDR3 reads CASSYPGTSGIYNEQFF. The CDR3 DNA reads TGTGCCAGCAGTTATCCCGGGACTAGCGGGATCTACAATGAGCAGTTCTTC.

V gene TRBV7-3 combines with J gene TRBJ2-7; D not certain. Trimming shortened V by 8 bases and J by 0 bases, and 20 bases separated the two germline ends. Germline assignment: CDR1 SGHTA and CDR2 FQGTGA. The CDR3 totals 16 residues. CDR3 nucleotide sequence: TGTGCCAGCCTGATTTGTAAATGGCGGTTCTCCTACGAGCAGTACTTC. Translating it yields CASLICKWRFSYEQYF.

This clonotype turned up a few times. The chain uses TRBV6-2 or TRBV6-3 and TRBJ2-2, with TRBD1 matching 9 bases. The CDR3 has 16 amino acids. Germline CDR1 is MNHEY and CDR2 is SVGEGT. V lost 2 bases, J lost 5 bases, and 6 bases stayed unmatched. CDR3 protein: CASSYTRTGVTGELFF. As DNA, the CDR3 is TGTGCCAGCAGTTACACACGGACAGGGGTAACCGGGGAGCTGTTTTTT.

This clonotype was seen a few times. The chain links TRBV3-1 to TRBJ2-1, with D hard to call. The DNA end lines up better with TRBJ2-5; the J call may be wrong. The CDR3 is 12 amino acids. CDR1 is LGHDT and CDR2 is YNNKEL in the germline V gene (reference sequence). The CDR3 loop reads CASSQPRETQYF. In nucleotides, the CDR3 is TGTGCCAGCAGCCAACCCCGAGAGACCCAGTACTTC.

Written as DNA, the CDR3 is TGTGCCAGCAGCCAAGAATTTAACAGCGGGGAGCAGTACTTC. Protein: CASSQEFNSGEQYF. This sequence joins TRBV3-1 and TRBJ2-7; tentative D call: TRBD2 (6 bases). Deletions cut 0 bases from V and 7 bases from J, with 13 bases between. The germline V gene has CDR1 LGHDT and CDR2 YNNKEL (reference sequence). The CDR3 loop spans 14 amino acids.

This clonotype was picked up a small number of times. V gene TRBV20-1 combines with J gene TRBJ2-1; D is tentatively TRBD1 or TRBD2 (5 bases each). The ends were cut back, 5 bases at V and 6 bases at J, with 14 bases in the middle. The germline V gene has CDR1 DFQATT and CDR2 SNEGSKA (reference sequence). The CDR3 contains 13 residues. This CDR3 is CSAAGTPGNEQFF. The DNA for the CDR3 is TGCAGTGCTGCCGGGACCCCCGGCAATGAGCAGTTCTTC.